This T cell receptor beta chain is from a study of regulatory T cells in long-lasting Graves disease. Regarding time point: persistent/refractory GD, antithyroid drugs over 5 years with positive TRAb. Scientists built the TCR library using RNA that was extracted from PBMCs. Staff took roughly 9 milliliters of peripheral blood and put it into EDTA tubes. The CDR3 consists of 15 residues. Germline CDR1 SNHLY, CDR2 FYNNEI. Trimming took 1 base from V and 0 from J, leaving 7 bases between them. TCR beta libraries were built with iRepertoire HTBI primers and Arm-PCR of CDR3 regions. TCRdb analysed the multiplex PCR reads with MiXCR anew, one entry per CDR3 protein. In the table there are 700,000 or so distinct CDR3 sequences, 25% to 35% of which are singletons.

This clonotype was obtained from a female donor with Graves disease. This sample comprised peripheral blood mononuclear cells (PBMCs), obtained when the disease was refractory, from a patient treated with antithyroid drugs. V and J are TRBV2 and TRBJ1-3; unclear D gene. The CDR3, as DNA: TGTGCCAGCAGTGAAGGGGCGAACTCTGGAAACACCATATATTTT. Protein: CASSEGANSGNTIYF.